This T cell receptor beta chain was recorded in a study of OX40 agonist ivuxolimab in advanced cancers. Study background: Patients got intravenous ivuxolimab at 0.01 to 10 mg/kg every 2 weeks. Therapy given before enrollment (anti-PD-1, anti-PD-L1 or anti-CTLA-4) was allowed, and around 44% had some.

As regards this clone: A read error may account for a junction end that differs from germline.

CDR1 SNHLY and CDR2 FYNNEI come from the germline V gene. The CDR3 length is 13 residues. Libraries were prepared by immunoSEQ multiplex PCR; TCRdb keeps only in-frame clonotypes and omits some of them. The table shows some 42,000 clones, with about 89% occurring only once. This TCR derives from an adult with an advanced solid tumor such as melanoma, head and neck, liver or kidney cancer. The chain combines TRBV2 with TRBJ2-6; D is unresolved. The material sequenced was CD4+ or CD8+ T cells sorted from blood, taken in a trial of the OX40 agonist ivuxolimab. Here the CDR3 DNA reads TGTGCCAGCAGAGAAGTACAGGCCAACGTCCTGACTTTC. Translated: CASREVQANVLTF. The full variable domain, its missing parts supplied by reference TRBV2 and TRBJ2-6, is EPEVTQTPSHQVTQMGQEVILRCVPISNHLYFYWYRQILGQKVEFLVSFYNNEISEKSEIFDDQFSVERPDGSNFTLKIRSTKLEDSAMYFCASREVQANVLTFGAGSRLTVL.